The rows below give T cell receptor beta chains drawn from one sample of a study of T cell changes during pregnancy in multiple sclerosis. Profiling relied on immunoSEQ multiplex PCR, and the TCRdb table lists in-frame clones only, not all of them. The data contain about 47,000 clones, about 91% of them singletons. This material consisted of peripheral blood, taken in the third trimester of pregnancy. All receptors come from a female donor with multiple sclerosis, enrolled in a pregnancy study. CDR3s include the opening cysteine and the closing phenylalanine or tryptophan. A D gene is named only where the DNA matches it firmly. Only some rows state a clone size, as once, few, many or a class for expanded clones.

j_call clone_size d_call v_call cdr3_aa cdr3_nt
TRBJ2-5 once TRBD2 TRBV7-3 CASSLMGGETQYF TGTGCCAGCAGCTTAATGGGGGGGGAGACCCAGTACTTC
TRBJ1-4 once TRBD1 TRBV5-6 CASSYVDRGNEKLFF TGTGCCAGCAGCTACGTCGACAGGGGGAATGAAAAACTGTTTTTT
TRBJ2-7 . . TRBV18 CASSDDSSVEQYF TGTGCCAGCTCGGATGACTCCTCCGTCGAGCAGTACTTC
TRBJ2-2 . TRBD2 TRBV7-3 CASSPLASGVVTGELFF TGTGCCAGCAGCCCCCTCGCCAGCGGGGTAGTGACCGGGGAGCTGTTTTTT
TRBJ2-7 . . TRBV2 CASTRGVPSNASSYEQYF TGTGCCAGCACCAGGGGGGTTCCCTCTAACGCTAGCTCCTACGAGCAGTACTTC
TRBJ2-7 . TRBD2 TRBV2 CASIRSGGSYEQYF TGTGCCAGCATTCGTAGCGGGGGGTCCTACGAGCAGTACTTC
TRBJ2-1 . TRBD2 TRBV4-2 CASSPLTSGADNEQFF TGTGCCAGCAGTCCCCTCACTAGCGGGGCGGACAATGAGCAGTTCTTC
TRBJ2-7 . . TRBV19 CASSTGMDRHYEQYF TGTGCCAGTAGTACTGGAATGGACAGACACTACGAGCAGTACTTC
TRBJ2-7 . TRBD2 TRBV7-2 CASSLTSGISYEQYF TGTGCCAGCAGCTTGACTAGCGGAATCTCCTACGAGCAGTACTTC
TRBJ2-1 . TRBD2 TRBV19 CASSIYRRAGIASYNEQFF TGTGCCAGTAGTATATACCGCCGAGCGGGAATAGCTTCTTACAATGAGCAGTTCTTC
TRBJ2-3 once TRBD2 TRBV14 CASSQGASGRFRGTQYF TGTGCCAGCAGCCAAGGGGCTAGCGGGAGATTTAGGGGTACGCAGTATTTT
TRBJ2-1 . . TRBV7-6 CASSLQVGAPNNEQFF TGTGCCAGCAGCTTACAGGTGGGAGCCCCCAACAATGAGCAGTTCTTC
TRBJ2-7 . . TRBV4-3 CASSQETGYEQYF TGCGCCAGCAGCCAAGAAACAGGGTACGAGCAGTACTTC
TRBJ2-3 . . TRBV5-1 CASSPHQSSTDTQYF TGCGCCAGCAGCCCGCACCAGTCCAGCACAGATACGCAGTATTTT
TRBJ2-7 . . TRBV30 CAWNKQNTAYEQYF TGTGCCTGGAACAAACAGAATACGGCGTACGAGCAGTACTTC
TRBJ1-2 . . TRBV28 CACRTASYGYTF TGTGCCTGCCGGACAGCTTCTTATGGCTACACCTTC
TRBJ2-5 . TRBD2 TRBV9 CASSPSGAGRETQYF TGTGCCAGCAGCCCCTCAGGAGCGGGAAGGGAGACCCAGTACTTC
TRBJ2-7 . . TRBV12-5 CASGLVLKGIAPSEQYF TGTGCTAGTGGTTTGGTACTGAAGGGGATTGCTCCTTCGGAGCAGTACTTC